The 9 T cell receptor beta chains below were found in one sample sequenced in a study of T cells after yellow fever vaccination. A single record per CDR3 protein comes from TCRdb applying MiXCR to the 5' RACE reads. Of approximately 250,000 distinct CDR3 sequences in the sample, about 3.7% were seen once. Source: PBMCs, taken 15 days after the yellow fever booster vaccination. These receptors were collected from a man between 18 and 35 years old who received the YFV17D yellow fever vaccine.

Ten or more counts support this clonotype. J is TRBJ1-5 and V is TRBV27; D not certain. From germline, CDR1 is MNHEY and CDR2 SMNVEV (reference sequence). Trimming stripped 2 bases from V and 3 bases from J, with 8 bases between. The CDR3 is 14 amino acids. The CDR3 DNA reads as TGTGCCAGCAGTTTAGAGCAGTTCAATCAGCCCCAGCATTTT. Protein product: CASSLEQFNQPQHF.

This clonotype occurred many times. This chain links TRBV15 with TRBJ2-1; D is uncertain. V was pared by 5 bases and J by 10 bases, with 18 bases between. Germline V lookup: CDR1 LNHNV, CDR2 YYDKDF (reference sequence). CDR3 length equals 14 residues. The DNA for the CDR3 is TGTGCCACCAGCTGGTCCGGTGACCCGGGCGAGCAGTTCTTC. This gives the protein CATSWSGDPGEQFF.

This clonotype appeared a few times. The CDR3 region is CASREQGWYQETQYF. The CDR3 DNA sequence: TGTGCCAGCAGGGAACAGGGTTGGTACCAAGAGACCCAGTACTTC. The chain recombines TRBV7-2 with TRBJ2-5; possible D gene TRBD1, 6 bases. The germline V gene encodes CDR1 SGHTA and CDR2 FQGNSA. Trimming stripped 6 bases from V and 0 bases from J, with 14 bases between. The CDR3 contains 15 residues.

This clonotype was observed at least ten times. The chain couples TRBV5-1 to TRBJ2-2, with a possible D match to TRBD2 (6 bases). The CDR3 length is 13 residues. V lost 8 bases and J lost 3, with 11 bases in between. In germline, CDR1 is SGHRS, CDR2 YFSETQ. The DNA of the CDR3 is TGCGCCAGTACGGGAGCTGACACCGGGGAGCTGTTTTTT. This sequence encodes CASTGADTGELFF.

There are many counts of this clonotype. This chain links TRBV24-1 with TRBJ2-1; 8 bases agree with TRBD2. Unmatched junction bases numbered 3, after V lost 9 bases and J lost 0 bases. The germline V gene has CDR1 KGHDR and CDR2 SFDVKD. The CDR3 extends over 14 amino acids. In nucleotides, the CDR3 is TGTGCCACCGAGCGGGGGAGCTCCTACAATGAGCAGTTCTTC. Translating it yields CATERGSSYNEQFF.

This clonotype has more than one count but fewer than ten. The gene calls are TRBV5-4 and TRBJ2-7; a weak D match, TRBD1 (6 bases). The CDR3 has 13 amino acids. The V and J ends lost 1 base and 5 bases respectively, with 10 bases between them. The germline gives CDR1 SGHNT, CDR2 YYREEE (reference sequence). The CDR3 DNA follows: TGTGCCAGCAGCTTGCCAGGGGTGAACGAGCAGTACTTC. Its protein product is CASSLPGVNEQYF.

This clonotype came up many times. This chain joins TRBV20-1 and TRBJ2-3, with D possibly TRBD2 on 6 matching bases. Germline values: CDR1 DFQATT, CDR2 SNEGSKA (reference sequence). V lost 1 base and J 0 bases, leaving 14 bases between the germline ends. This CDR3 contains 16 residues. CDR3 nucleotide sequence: TGCAGTGCTAGAGCTAGGAGCGGGTCTAGCACAGATACGCAGTATTTT. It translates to CSARARSGSSTDTQYF.

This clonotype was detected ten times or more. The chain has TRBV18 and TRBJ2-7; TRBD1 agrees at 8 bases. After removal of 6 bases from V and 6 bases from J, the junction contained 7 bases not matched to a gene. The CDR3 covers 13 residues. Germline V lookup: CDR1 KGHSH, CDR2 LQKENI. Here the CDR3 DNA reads TGTGCCAGCTCCCCCGGACAGGGTGGCGAGCAGTACTTC. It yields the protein CASSPGQGGEQYF.

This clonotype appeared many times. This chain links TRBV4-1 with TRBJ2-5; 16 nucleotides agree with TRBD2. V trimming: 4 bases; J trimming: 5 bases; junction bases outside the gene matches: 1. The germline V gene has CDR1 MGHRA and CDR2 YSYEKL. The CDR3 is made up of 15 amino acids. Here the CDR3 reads CASSRGLAGGETQYF. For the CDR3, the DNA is TGCGCCAGCAGCCGGGGACTAGCGGGGGGGGAGACCCAGTACTTC.